This record covers a single T cell receptor (beta chain). Its matching antigen is unknown. Exposure to brentuximab vedotin varied, and each patient had relapsed following autologous stem cell transplantation. Profiling relied on immunoSEQ multiplex PCR, and the TCRdb table lists in-frame clones only, not all of them. The sample lists some 14,000 clones, about 86% occurring once. The record originates from a study of PD-1 blockade in classical Hodgkin lymphoma. Study-wide results and caveats: Possible causes of repertoire differences, disease activity or prior therapy, remain undefined. According to reports, newly diagnosed patients had lower baseline TCR diversity than healthy donors, and relapsed/refractory patients had lower baseline TCR diversity still.

V lost 3 bases, J lost 12 bases, and 12 bases lay in between. Germline V lookup: CDR1 LNHDA, CDR2 SQIVND (reference sequence). CDR3 length equals 12 residues. The material was peripheral blood mononuclear cells (PBMCs), obtained at baseline. This clonotype was obtained from a human donor with classical Hodgkin lymphoma. This chain links TRBV19 with TRBJ2-1, with unresolved D. The CDR3 DNA reads TGTGCCAGTAGTATGCGTGGGCTAGGGCAGTTCTTC. Its translation: CASSMRGLGQFF.